This is a list of T cell receptor beta chains from one sample in a study of T cell responses to AZD1222 COVID-19 vaccine. Libraries were prepared by immunoSEQ multiplex PCR; TCRdb keeps only in-frame clonotypes and omits some of them. The sample lists 150,000 to 200,000 clones; approximately 92% were seen once. The sequences come from peripheral blood, collected on day 0 of AZD1222 vaccination. These receptors all come from an adult in good health. CDR3s include the opening cysteine and the closing phenylalanine or tryptophan. The order of the fields is V gene, J gene, D gene, clone size, CDR3 DNA, CDR3 protein. The D gene is left open where the match is weak. Clone size is given for some rows only: seen once, a few or many times, or a class if the clone is expanded.

TRBV6-5	TRBJ1-5	TRBD1	NA	TGTGCCAGCAGTTACCGGCAGGGGGGTCAGCCCCAGCATTTT	CASSYRQGGQPQHF
TRBV6-6	TRBJ2-3	NA	NA	TGTGCCAGCAGTTTTGATTCAGATACGCAGTATTTT	CASSFDSDTQYF
TRBV30	TRBJ1-6	NA	NA	TGTGCCTCCTACAAGCCGGGACCTTATAATTCACCCCTCCACTTT	CASYKPGPYNSPLHF
TRBV10-2	TRBJ1-3	NA	NA	TGCGCCAGCAGTGGCGGAGGGGGGGGCCCTGGAAACACCATATATTTT	CASSGGGGGPGNTIYF
TRBV6-6	TRBJ2-3	NA	NA	TGTGCCAGCACCAATCAGGCAGATACGCAGTATTTT	CASTNQADTQYF
TRBV19	TRBJ2-2	NA	NA	TGTGCCAGTATAAGGGACCAGGGGAACACCGGGGAGCTGTTTTTT	CASIRDQGNTGELFF
TRBV6-5	TRBJ1-6	TRBD1	NA	TGTGCCAGCACCCGGACAGGGGACGGGAATTCACCCCTCCACTTT	CASTRTGDGNSPLHF
TRBV5-6	TRBJ1-2	NA	NA	TGTGCCAGCAGCTTGGCCGTTATCGAGGGTCTGGGTGGCTACACCTTC	CASSLAVIEGLGGYTF
TRBV5-4	TRBJ2-7	NA	NA	TGTGCCAGCACCTGGCTGGGGGTTGATAACGAGCAGTACTTC	CASTWLGVDNEQYF
TRBV3-1/TRBV3-2	TRBJ2-7	TRBD1	NA	TGTGCCAGCAGTCCAAGCCAGGGGGCTAGCTACGAGCAGTACTTC	CASSPSQGASYEQYF
TRBV3-1/TRBV3-2	TRBJ1-1	NA	many	TGTGCCAGCAGTCCCGGGACATACATGAACACTGAAGCTTTCTTT	CASSPGTYMNTEAFF
TRBV27	TRBJ1-3	TRBD1	once	TGTGCCAGCAGTATCCGACAGGGGGCTTACACCATATATTTT	CASSIRQGAYTIYF
TRBV7-2	TRBJ2-7	TRBD1	NA	TGTGCCAGCAGACAGGGGCTTCCCTCCTACGAGCAGTACTTC	CASRQGLPSYEQYF
TRBV6-2/TRBV6-3	TRBJ2-3	NA	NA	TGTGCCAGCAGTTACAGGGGGGAGACAGATACGCAGTATTTT	CASSYRGETDTQYF
TRBV18	TRBJ1-1	NA	NA	TGTGCCAGCTCACCAGGGAGTTTTCGGGTGAACACTGAAGCTTTCTTT	CASSPGSFRVNTEAFF
TRBV29-1	TRBJ1-1	TRBD1	NA	TGCAGCGTTGGATTTAGGGACAGAGTATCTGAAGCTTTCTTT	CSVGFRDRVSEAFF
TRBV19	TRBJ1-2	TRBD1	NA	TGTGCCATAGGGACAGGGGGACGAGGCTACACCTTC	CAIGTGGRGYTF
TRBV29-1	TRBJ1-1	TRBD1	NA	TGCAGCGTTAAGGGGGAGGGGATACCGGGACAGGGGGCATCAGCTTTCTTT	CSVKGEGIPGQGASAFF
TRBV7-2	TRBJ2-1	NA	NA	TGTGCCAGCAGCTGGGGACACAGCTCCTACAATGAGCAGTTCTTC	CASSWGHSSYNEQFF
TRBV6-5	TRBJ2-5	TRBD1	NA	TGTGCCAGCAGTTTCCGGACAGGGGTACAAGAGACCCAGTACTTC	CASSFRTGVQETQYF
TRBV29-1	TRBJ2-5	NA	NA	TGCAGCGTGATGCCGGGGGAAGAGACCCAGTACTTC	CSVMPGEETQYF
TRBV18	TRBJ2-1	TRBD2	NA	TGTGCCAGCTCACCTGGACTAGCGGGGGGCAATGAGCAGTTCTTC	CASSPGLAGGNEQFF
TRBV6-5	TRBJ1-3	TRBD1	NA	TGTGCCAGCACCTGGGTGGGCAGGGGGCGAAACACCATATATTTT	CASTWVGRGRNTIYF
TRBV27	TRBJ2-7	TRBD1	NA	TGTGCCAGCAGATCCTCCGGGACAGGGGACTACGAGCAGTACTTC	CASRSSGTGDYEQYF
TRBV9	TRBJ2-1	NA	once	TGTGCCAGCAGCGTAGGGGGATTCCAGGGTGAGCAGTTCTTC	CASSVGGFQGEQFF